This T cell receptor (beta chain) was recorded in a study of blood T cell repertoires in COVID-19. At the level of the study: Material from acute and convalescent COVID-19 was sourced from the United States, Italy and Spain. PBMCs, B-cell-depleted T cells, or T cells provided the cDNA or gDNA that made up the material.

The authors' processing: Counts of nucleated cells, estimated from reference gene primer amplification, were obtained. Some clones are missing from TCRdb's copy, which holds only in-frame ones; the method was immunoSEQ multiplex PCR. V and J calls and clone size follow that table, whereas D and trimming were derived from the DNA. The sample holds over 130,000 clones; approximately 88% are singletons and the top ten take 28%. The germline gives CDR1 LGHNT, CDR2 FRNRAP. The CDR3 is 14 residues long. Trimming cost V 0 bases and J 3 bases, with 8 bases left between them. The sequence was obtained from a human donor in a cohort sampled during active COVID-19. The V and J genes are TRBV12-5 and TRBJ2-5, with D possibly TRBD2 on 6 matching bases. The sequenced material came from peripheral blood. The CDR3 DNA sequence: TGTGCTAGTGGTTTGGTACGGAGGGAAGAGACCCAGTACTTC. Protein sequence: CASGLVRREETQYF.